This T cell receptor beta chain came from a study of cytomegalovirus exposure and HLA in healthy donors. This clone is a singleton in its sample. The length of the CDR3 is 14 residues. Germline V gene sequence: CDR1 MNHEY, CDR2 SVGAGI. V trimming: 4 bases; J trimming: 5 bases; junction bases outside the gene matches: 3. Researchers ran the PCR with 60 Vbeta and 13 Jbeta primers. Here immunoSEQ multiplex PCR was the method, and the copy in TCRdb shows in-frame clones only, minus some. Of fewer than 150,000 clones detected, approximately 85% appear once; the ten largest clones hold 6% to 8%. J is TRBJ2-1 and V is TRBV6-5; 9 bases are shared with TRBD2. Sequenced input: PBMCs. The clonotype was recovered from a woman aged 30 to 39 in good health and CMV-seropositive. CDR3 bases: TGTGCCAGCAGTTTAGCGGGAGTCGACAATGAGCAGTTCTTC. This codes for CASSLAGVDNEQFF.